This T cell receptor beta chain was sequenced in a study of cytomegalovirus exposure and HLA in healthy donors (dated by TCRdb to 2015 to 2018). Looking at the study overall: According to an earlier analysis of 450 to 650 of the donors, some 170 million T cells yielded some 120 million unique TCR beta sequences and about 300 Gb of sequence data. Around 300 gigabases of sequencing data and tens of millions of unique TCR sequences were included in an early release covering under 650 HLA-typed donors. Among the approximately 400 genotyped donors, about 85% belonged to the genetic ancestry cluster associated with self-reported Caucasian donors. The aim of the study was to test whether cataloging public T cell receptors could identify signatures of past pathogen exposure. The T cell repertoires of some 700 subjects were profiled by immunosequencing and related to cytomegalovirus serostatus. Besides the first cohort of around 700 subjects, a separate validation cohort made up of over 100 different subjects was used. To predict cytomegalovirus infection status, the study combined high-throughput TCR immunosequencing, statistical association of individual TCRs with disease status, and machine learning. A later analysis re-examined previously published TCR beta repertoires from over 500 donors and added high-resolution HLA genotyping to investigate patterns of TCR occurrence. Rather than using new phenotypic data, the later analysis identified candidate immune exposures from TCR beta sequences and from how often those sequences occurred across donors. An earlier analysis of fewer than 750 of the donors used high-throughput TCR beta sequencing to judge whether each TCR beta V gene segment behaved as functional or pseudogenic. Donor age, sex, ethnicity and CMV serostatus were collected together with the repertoire data. In a later genetic analysis, genome-wide SNP genotypes for about three fifths of the roughly 670 donors were used, and that subset was treated as a discovery cohort. All discovery cohort repertoires had been generated on a single sequencing platform. Both class I and class II loci were covered by HLA typing, at four-digit resolution. The number of donors typed differed by locus, with 629-630 for A, B, C, DRB1 and DQB1, over 500 for DQA1, 606 for DPA1, and roughly 450 for DPB1. About 5 DR-DQ haplotypes were handled as single units for association and clustering, since linkage in the cohort was strong. Across under 500 genotyped donors of the cohort, an average of approximately 200,000 unique TCR beta nucleotide sequences per donor were sequenced, and roughly 17% of those sequences were non-productive.

Libraries were built with the immunoSEQ multiplex PCR assay. The multiplex PCR relied on a mix of 60 forward primers for TCR Vbeta segments and 13 reverse primers for TCR Jbeta segments. A multiplex PCR assay on genomic DNA amplified the CDR3 region of rearranged TCR beta genes. The amplified TCR beta libraries were sequenced on the Illumina HiSeq System as 87-base-pair reads. Concerning the study's data processing: Across the roughly 640 repertoires, a later analysis counted some 80 million unique TCR beta chains, 8.5 million to 12 million of which were shared by at least two donors. To remove PCR and sequencing errors, raw reads were error-corrected and collapsed into unique sequences using a nearest-neighbor algorithm that merged closely related sequences. CDR3 sequences were aligned to IMGT reference sequences to assign V, D and J gene segments. Each retained sequence needed at least a six-nucleotide match to both a V gene segment and a J gene segment. A rearrangement was called productive if the CDR3 had no stop codons and remained in frame with V and J, and every other rearrangement was called non-productive. CDR3 was defined according to IMGT convention as the region running from the second conserved V-encoded cysteine to the conserved J-encoded phenylalanine. In an earlier analysis of around 600 of the donors, sequences lacking an unambiguous match to a single V gene segment were excluded. In an earlier analysis of approximately 560 of the donors, a V segment was called functional when productive rearrangements were above 56.7%, and segregating when the standard deviation between donors exceeded 5%. A statistical classification framework was developed to diagnose cytomegalovirus status using the catalog of TCR beta chain sequences. In a later analysis, TCR nucleotide sequences were compared against IMGT/GENE-DB human TR gene sequences so that V and J genes could be assigned. Using the TCRdist pipeline, a later analysis assigned CDR3 sequences along with most-parsimonious VDJ recombination scenarios. In a later analysis, every TCR beta chain was defined by the combination of its CDR3 amino acid sequence and its V-gene family, and reads without a unique V-gene family were dropped. To address suspected cross-contamination and a sequencing artifact, a later analysis removed 592 highly shared, low-generation-probability nucleotide sequences. In a later analysis, a clonal expansion index for each public chain was calculated from normalized within-repertoire ranks of inferred template counts. In a later analysis, generation probabilities were computed with a VDJ recombination model fitted to out-of-frame rearrangements, and the resulting probabilities were checked against IGoR. Hypergeometric tests were used in a later analysis to score TCR-TCR, TCR-HLA and TCR-CMV co-occurrence, with a repertoire-size bias correction applied to the TCR pairs. In a later analysis, false discovery rates were estimated by permuting HLA or CMV assignments 20 times. In a later analysis, co-occurring TCRs were grouped using DBSCAN, and TCRdist sequence similarity was added for clustering within HLA-allele-positive subsets. Repertoires with fewer than 30,000 or more than 120,000 public chains, plus five repertoires with anomalous nucleotide sharing, were excluded from co-occurrence clustering. This immuneACCESS table, as held by TCRdb, lists in-frame sequences with V and J called but not all clones. Of the missing ones, under half trace to an unresolved V gene in checked studies; the others have no known cause. That table gives V, J and clone size, and the DNA gave D and trimming. Here the sample has roughly 100,000 clones; about 78% occur a single time. Roughly 1.2% of the sample rests with the top ten.

In total, more than 500 healthy bone marrow donors made up the cohort. All cohort members were sampled while nominally healthy, although unrecorded immune exposures were likely present. The donor tested CMV seronegative and was one of the 352 seronegative cohort members. Every donor gave a peripheral blood sample, and the peripheral blood mononuclear cells from that sample were used for TCR beta sequencing. Genomic DNA was extracted from the blood cell samples with the Qiagen DNeasy Blood Extraction Kit. Details on this clone: Its specific antigen is unknown. The record has no base qualities; no much larger clone is one base away.

Results and caveats for the whole study, not just this receptor: Because HLA typing was missing for some donors at each locus, association tests included only the typed subset. This cohort had only TCR beta chains sequenced, and the lack of alpha or paired-chain data limited which features could be detected. In a later analysis, most CMV-associated TCR beta chains were found to appear HLA-restricted, with HLA associations seemingly driven largely by CMV exposure. An association between a missense DCLRE1C variant and V-gene and J-gene trimming of TCR beta chains was found in a later genetic analysis and replicated in an independent cohort. For the cohort, immune exposure information was limited to CMV serostatus. Cytomegalovirus status was reported to be diagnosed by the classifier with high specificity and sensitivity in both the original and validation cohorts. The study listed around 160 TCR beta chains as associated with cytomegalovirus. It was suggested by the authors that the approach could potentially be generalized to other disease states and immunological phenotypes. A few of the identified cytomegalovirus-associated TCR beta chains were confirmed in vitro to be specific for cytomegalovirus antigens. The 87-base-pair reads could not distinguish some IMGT-functional V segments, including TRBV6-2 and TRBV6-3, so those segments were excluded. According to a later analysis, parvovirus B19, influenza, CMV and Epstein-Barr virus appeared linked to several top co-occurrence clusters. The earlier analysis of almost 600 of the donors excluded fewer than 20 rarely observed V segments, including chromosome 9 orphons, because counts were too low. A later analysis found that HLA-associated TCR beta chains were more clonally expanded and had lower generation probabilities than equally common non-associated chains. Strong co-occurrence of HLA alleles, especially DR and DQ, made assigning TCR associations to individual alleles difficult. A further reported finding was that TCR beta sequences accurately predicted the HLA-A and HLA-B alleles for most subjects in the first cohort. According to a later genetic analysis, donors in an Asian-associated ancestry cluster had fewer N-insertions in productive TCRs than the approximately 610-donor mean. A cluster of highly shared sequence variants was judged likely to represent a technical artifact of the sequencing pipeline. While some public TCRs were present in many individuals, most TCR sequences turned up only very rarely across donors. According to a later analysis, TCR association rates differed among HLA loci, with DRB1 alleles showing the most associated TCRs and HLA-C alleles showing the fewest. Correlated functional status among segregating V segments might be attributable to linkage disequilibrium, but an unknown experimental factor could not be ruled out. Roughly uniform sequencing depth across donors was assumed in presence/absence analyses, although this assumption may not hold. Broadly in line with IMGT annotations, most TCR beta V segments showed up in productive rearrangements about 87% or about 30% of the time in an earlier analysis of 587 of the donors. In a later analysis, 16,951 TCR beta sequences were associated with specific HLA alleles at a false discovery rate of 0.05.

The CDR3 has 14 amino acids, counting the end cysteine and phenylalanine. Left in the record is the CDR3 DNA by itself, 42 bases read in frame from the first base. Looking up the germline V gene yields CDR1 SGHRS and CDR2 YFSETQ. Between the V and J ends, shortened by 0 bases and 2 bases respectively, the junction contains 7 bases. The TCR comes from a man aged 25-45 years in good health and CMV-seronegative. The rearrangement combines TRBV5-1 with TRBJ2-3; a confident D gene designation cannot be given. Specimen: PBMCs. The bases read TGCGCCAGCAGCTTGGCGCAGATCACAGATACGCAGTATTTT. It translates as CASSLAQITDTQYF.